The 27 T cell receptor beta chains presented below share a single source sample, sequenced in a study of OX40 agonist ivuxolimab in advanced cancers. Produced via immunoSEQ multiplex PCR; TCRdb's table is partial and in-frame only. This repertoire shows some 65,000 clones, over 75% found once; its top ten account for over 0.35%. Sample: CD4+ or CD8+ T cells sorted from blood, taken in a trial of the OX40 agonist ivuxolimab. These receptors all come from an adult with an advanced solid tumor such as melanoma, head and neck, liver or kidney cancer.

This chain links TRBV2 with TRBJ1-4, with D unresolved. The CDR3 loop spans 14 amino acids. Germline V lookup: CDR1 SNHLY, CDR2 FYNNEI. Between the trimmed V and J ends, which lost 3 bases and 5 bases, there was a span of 10 bases. Here the CDR3 DNA reads TGTGCCAGCAGTGAGGGGTTCCTAAATGAAAAACTGTTTTTT. Translation gives CASSEGFLNEKLFF.

The chain couples TRBV7-8 to TRBJ1-2; no clear D. Trimming removed 0 bases from V and 4 bases from J, with 9 bases in between. The germline V gene encodes CDR1 SGHVS and CDR2 FQNEAQ. This CDR3 is 14 amino acids long. The CDR3 protein is CASSLAGSRYGYTF. CDR3 DNA sequence: TGTGCCAGCAGCTTAGCCGGATCCCGCTATGGCTACACCTTC. The full variable domain, its missing parts supplied by reference TRBV7-8 and TRBJ1-2, is GAGVSQSPRYKVAKRGQDVALRCDPISGHVSLFWYQQALGQGPEFLTYFQNEAQLDKSGLPSDRFFAERPEGSVSTLKIQRTQQEDSAVYLCASSLAGSRYGYTFGSGTRLTVV.

The CDR3 DNA is TGCGCCAGCAGTTACAACGTCGGACGGGGAGGAGAGCAGTACTTC. Translating it yields CASSYNVGRGGEQYF. The chain is built from TRBV5-1 and TRBJ2-7; D is perhaps TRBD2 (6 bases). The CDR3 is 15 amino acids. Trimming removed 5 bases at V and 7 bases at J, with 22 bases between. CDR1 is SGHRS, CDR2 YFSETQ, per germline.

The table lists this clone with a few counts. The genes are TRBV7-2 and TRBJ1-1; perhaps TRBD1 as D (5 bases). The germline gives CDR1 SGHTA, CDR2 FQGNSA. The CDR3 has 16 amino acids. The germline V and J ends were trimmed by 3 bases and 4 bases, with 18 bases remaining between them. CDR3 nucleotide sequence: TGTGCCAGCAGCTTGGGGTTTGCGGGACCAGGCACTGAAGCTTTCTTT. Translation: CASSLGFAGPGTEAFF.

The chain links TRBV6-1 to TRBJ1-1; D unresolved. Trimming cost V 5 bases and J 11 bases, with 15 bases left between them. This CDR3 is built from 12 residues. Germline CDR1 is MNHNS and CDR2 is SASEGT. Here the CDR3 DNA reads TGTGCCAGCAGTATGCAATTTTACTCGGCTTTCTTT. Translation gives CASSMQFYSAFF.

The rearrangement joins TRBV6-5 to TRBJ2-7; possibly TRBD2 for D (6 bases). The ends were cut back, 6 bases at V and 4 bases at J, with 19 bases in the middle. The CDR3 totals 15 residues. Looked up from germline, CDR1 is MNHEY and CDR2 is SVGAGI. CDR3 sequence reads: CASSQYRDSYYEQYF. The CDR3 DNA sequence: TGTGCCAGCAGCCAGTACCGGGACTCTTATTACGAGCAGTACTTC.

The rearrangement links TRBV5-1 to TRBJ2-4; either TRBD1 or TRBD2 may fit D (5 bases each). CDR3 size: 16 residues. V dropped 4 bases and J dropped 2 bases, with 16 bases sitting between them. The germline V gene encodes CDR1 SGHRS and CDR2 YFSETQ. The CDR3 DNA reads TGCGCCAGCAGCAGTGCCCCTGGGGGACCCAAAAACATTCAGTACTTC. Protein product: CASSSAPGGPKNIQYF.

This chain links TRBV10-3 with TRBJ1-1; 8 nucleotides agree with TRBD1. Germline V gene data show CDR1 as ENHRY and CDR2 as SYGVKD. The ends lost 9 bases at V and 6 bases at J; junction bases unmatched: 15. This CDR3 is built from 15 residues. CDR3 protein: CAITDLTGGRAEAFF. The CDR3 region has the DNA TGTGCCATTACGGACTTAACAGGGGGGAGAGCTGAAGCTTTCTTT.

The CDR3 DNA sequence: TGTGCCAGCAGCCCCGCTAGTGAGCAGTACTTC. It translates to CASSPASEQYF. The chain recombines TRBV7-9 with TRBJ2-7; D gene ambiguous. Trimming shortened V by 5 bases and J by 7 bases, and 9 bases separated the two germline ends. The germline V gene encodes CDR1 SEHNR and CDR2 FQNEAQ (reference sequence). This CDR3 is 11 amino acids long.

The chain has TRBV5-6 and TRBJ1-6; tentatively, D is TRBD1 (5 bases). The ends were cut back, 4 bases at V and 5 bases at J, with 13 bases in the middle. CDR3 length: 15 amino acids. Germline CDR1 SGHDT, CDR2 YYEEEE. Written as DNA, the CDR3 is TGTGCCAGCAGCGCGGGACTCCTCGATAATTCACCCCTCCACTTT. Translation: CASSAGLLDNSPLHF.

The CDR3 bases are TGTGCCAGCAGGCTTGGGACAGGTAGCAATCAGCCCCAGCATTTT. It translates to CASRLGTGSNQPQHF. The rearrangement joins TRBV6-5 to TRBJ1-5; TRBD1 aligns across 8 bases. V lost 6 bases, J lost 0 bases, and 4 bases stayed unmatched. The CDR3 length is 15 residues. Germline assignment: CDR1 MNHEY and CDR2 SVGAGI.

V is TRBV6-5 and J is TRBJ1-2; 8 bases are a match to TRBD1. V was pared by 7 bases and J by 3 bases, with 7 bases of the junction left unmatched. Germline CDR1 MNHEY, CDR2 SVGAGI. The CDR3 has 14 residues. The CDR3 reads CASTSGGADYGYTF. The CDR3 region has the DNA TGTGCCAGCACCTCAGGGGGCGCGGACTATGGCTACACCTTC.

This sequence joins TRBV4-1 and TRBJ2-3; a possible D gene is TRBD1 (5 bases). V lost 0 bases and J lost 4, with 17 bases in between. Per the germline V gene, CDR1 is MGHRA and CDR2 is YSYEKL. CDR3 size: 17 residues. The CDR3, as DNA: TGCGCCAGCAGCCAAGATCGTACAGGAAGGCGTCCAGATACGCAGTATTTT. This translates into CASSQDRTGRRPDTQYF.

This chain joins TRBV2 and TRBJ2-2; TRBD2 agrees at 11 bases. J was trimmed by 8 bases and V by 7 bases; bases with no gene match: 6. This CDR3 contains 14 residues. Germline V gene sequence: CDR1 SNHLY, CDR2 FYNNEI. The DNA of the CDR3 is TGTGCCAGCACCGGGACTAGCGGTACGGGGGAGCTGTTTTTT. It specifies CASTGTSGTGELFF.

V usage is TRBV19 and J usage is TRBJ2-5, with 9 positions matching TRBD2. J was trimmed by 2 bases and V by 3 bases; bases with no gene match: 7. Germline values: CDR1 LNHDA, CDR2 SQIVND (reference sequence). The CDR3 length is 16 residues. The CDR3 protein is CASSIAGGTVQETQYF. CDR3 sequence (DNA): TGTGCCAGTAGTATCGCGGGGGGGACGGTACAAGAGACCCAGTACTTC.

The chain links TRBV9 to TRBJ2-3; 9 bases map to TRBD2. There are 15 residues in the CDR3. Losses at the gene ends were 1 base for V and 0 bases for J; bases not matched to a gene: 0. The germline gives CDR1 SGDLS, CDR2 YYNGEE. CDR3 bases: TGTGCCAGCAGCGTAAGCGGGGGGAGCACAGATACGCAGTATTTT. Its protein is CASSVSGGSTDTQYF.

V usage is TRBV7-2 and J usage is TRBJ1-2, with 7 bases identical to TRBD1. J lost 6 bases, V lost 1 base, and 5 bases had no gene match. The CDR3 runs to 14 residues. Germline CDR1 SGHTA, CDR2 FQGNSA. CDR3 amino acids: CASSLVAGGHGYTF. DNA for the CDR3: TGTGCCAGCAGCTTAGTGGCAGGGGGTCATGGCTACACCTTC.

The chain's CDR3 is CASTAGNTIYF. CDR3 nucleotide sequence: TGTGCCAGCACGGCGGGAAACACCATATATTTT. The chain uses TRBV2 and TRBJ1-3; D remains ambiguous. V gave up 7 bases and J gave up 4 bases, with 5 bases separating them. Germline lookup yields CDR1 SNHLY and CDR2 FYNNEI. The CDR3 is 11 residues long.

The V gene is TRBV7-9, the J gene TRBJ1-4; D is ambiguous. V gave up 5 bases and J gave up 4 bases, with 11 bases separating them. The CDR3 covers 14 residues. Per germline, CDR1 SEHNR and CDR2 FQNEAQ (reference sequence). In nucleotides, the CDR3 is TGTGCCAGCAGCCCCCCCACCAGTAATGAAAAACTGTTTTTT. Its translation is CASSPPTSNEKLFF. The full variable domain, with the rest looked up from reference TRBV7-9 and TRBJ1-4, is DTGVSQNPRHKITKRGQNVTFRCDPISEHNRLYWYRQTLGQGPEFLTYFQNEAQLEKSRLLSDRFSAERPKGSFSTLEIQRTEQGDSAMYLCASSPPTSNEKLFFGSGTQLSVL.

The J gene is TRBJ1-6, the V gene TRBV2; maybe TRBD1 (5 bases). Looked up from germline, CDR1 is SNHLY and CDR2 is FYNNEI. CDR3 size: 15 residues. V lost 8 bases, J lost 4 bases, and 15 bases lay in between. As DNA, the CDR3 is TGTGCCAGCCGCCGTTGGGGGGAATATAATTCACCCCTCCACTTT. It is translated as CASRRWGEYNSPLHF. Looking up the rest from reference TRBV2 and TRBJ1-6 gives the full variable domain: EPEVTQTPSHQVTQMGQEVILRCVPISNHLYFYWYRQILGQKVEFLVSFYNNEISEKSEIFDDQFSVERPDGSNFTLKIRSTKLEDSAMYFCASRRWGEYNSPLHFGNGTRLTVT.

This chain links TRBV7-2 with TRBJ1-1; 9 bases map to TRBD1. The CDR3 sequence is 16 residues long. CDR1 and CDR2 from the germline V gene are SGHTA and FQGNSA. With V trimmed by 4 bases and J by 10 bases, 16 bases remained unmatched. The CDR3 bases are TGTGCCAGCAGCTACGCGCCCCGTGGGGACAGGGCGGCAGCTTTCTTT. Protein sequence: CASSYAPRGDRAAAFF.

The chain is built from TRBV5-5 and TRBJ1-2; TRBD1 might be the D (6 bases). The germline V gene encodes CDR1 SGHKS and CDR2 YYEKEE (reference sequence). Trimming removed 3 bases at V and 6 bases at J, with 15 bases between. The CDR3 sequence is 14 residues long. This CDR3 reads CASSSPDSLHGYTF. Written as DNA, the CDR3 is TGTGCCAGCAGCTCCCCGGACAGCCTCCATGGCTACACCTTC.

The rearrangement joins TRBV7-9 to TRBJ2-6; 7 nucleotides align to TRBD1. The length of the CDR3 is 18 residues. Looked up from germline, CDR1 is SEHNR and CDR2 is FQNEAQ (reference sequence). J lost 0 bases, V lost 5 bases, and 10 bases had no gene match. The CDR3 spells CASSRGGAGGSGANVLTF. The CDR3 bases are TGTGCCAGCAGCCGAGGCGGCGCAGGGGGCTCTGGGGCCAACGTCCTGACTTTC. The complete variable domain, with remaining parts taken from reference TRBV7-9 and TRBJ2-6, reads DTGVSQNPRHKITKRGQNVTFRCDPISEHNRLYWYRQTLGQGPEFLTYFQNEAQLEKSRLLSDRFSAERPKGSFSTLEIQRTEQGDSAMYLCASSRGGAGGSGANVLTFGAGSRLTVL.

The chain joins TRBV28 to TRBJ1-2; tentatively, D is TRBD1 (5 bases). The germline gives CDR1 MDHEN, CDR2 SYDVKM. This CDR3 is built from 13 residues. V lost 6 bases and J lost 4, with 12 bases in between. CDR3 loop: CASRKGPFYGYTF. The CDR3 nucleotides read TGTGCCAGCAGAAAGGGGCCATTCTATGGCTACACCTTC.

This clone was counted between two and nine times. The V call is TRBV9, the J call TRBJ1-2; D unresolved. The CDR3 consists of 12 residues. CDR1 is SGDLS, CDR2 YYNGEE, per germline. V was clipped by 0 bases and J by 8 bases, with 8 bases between them. As DNA, the CDR3 is TGTGCCAGCAGCGTAGATGAGGAGGGCTACACCTTC. Its translation: CASSVDEEGYTF.

This chain links TRBV30 with TRBJ2-7; a possible D gene is TRBD2 (5 bases). The CDR3 runs 14 residues. Germline CDR1 reads GTSNPN; CDR2 reads SVGIG (reference sequence). With 4 bases removed from V and 5 bases from J, the gap between germline ends came to 18 bases. CDR3 loop: CAWTSPGFRDEQYF. In DNA form, the CDR3 reads TGTGCCTGGACATCTCCGGGGTTCCGGGACGAGCAGTACTTC.

The chain is built from TRBV7-2 and TRBJ2-1, with 13 bases fitting TRBD2. There are 17 residues in the CDR3. The junction had 9 bases not matched to a gene; V was cut back by 5 bases and J by 5 bases. Germline V gives CDR1 SGHTA, CDR2 FQGNSA. The CDR3 here is CASSPRLAGGRDNEQFF. CDR3 DNA sequence: TGTGCCAGCAGCCCACGACTAGCGGGGGGCCGGGACAATGAGCAGTTCTTC.